These 15 T cell receptor beta chains were sequenced from one sample in a study of TIL therapy for anti-PD-1-resistant metastatic lung cancer. This was the immunoSEQ v3 assay. Generated by immunoSEQ multiplex PCR, the TCRdb table keeps only in-frame clones and is missing some. The table includes around 50,000 clones, about 73% detected once. Time point: pre-treatment sample, taken before nivolumab and TIL therapy. The specimen comprised blood, sampled at baseline. The receptors were sampled from a person between 30 and 80 years old with non-small cell lung cancer.

This clone was counted between two and nine times. This chain uses TRBV7-8 with TRBJ2-3; no firm D call. Germline V gene sequence: CDR1 SGHVS, CDR2 FQNEAQ. This CDR3 is 16 amino acids long. The V gene lost 7 bases and the J gene lost 0 bases, with 17 bases spanning the gap. In nucleotides, the CDR3 is TGTGCCAGCACCCGCACTCGTGTTTTTAGCACAGATACGCAGTATTTT. Amino acids: CASTRTRVFSTDTQYF.

The V gene is TRBV6-1, the J gene TRBJ1-2; a weak D match, TRBD1 (5 bases). V gave up 6 bases and J gave up 0 bases, with 11 bases separating them. This CDR3 spans 14 amino acids. The germline V gene encodes CDR1 MNHNS and CDR2 SASEGT. CDR3 region: CASREQVANYGYTF. Written as DNA, the CDR3 is TGTGCCAGCAGAGAACAGGTAGCTAACTATGGCTACACCTTC.

The chain joins TRBV2 to TRBJ2-1; D is unclear. The V end lost 2 bases, the J end lost 5 bases, and 13 bases lay between the germline ends. The germline gives CDR1 SNHLY, CDR2 FYNNEI. The CDR3 spans 15 residues. CDR3 amino acids: CASSENWGFNNEQFF. The CDR3 region has the DNA TGTGCCAGCAGTGAAAATTGGGGATTTAACAATGAGCAGTTCTTC.

CDR3 loop: CSAMTGGADTQYF. CDR3 nucleotide sequence: TGCAGCGCCATGACAGGAGGGGCGGATACGCAGTATTTT. V usage is TRBV29-1 and J usage is TRBJ2-3; D tentatively fits TRBD1 or TRBD2 (6 bases each). In germline, CDR1 is SQVTM, CDR2 ANQGSEA. V lost 7 bases to trimming and J lost 6 bases, with 17 bases between them. The length of the CDR3 is 13 residues.

V usage is TRBV2 and J usage is TRBJ2-5, with 9 positions matching TRBD1. This CDR3 region has 13 residues. Germline CDR1 SNHLY, CDR2 FYNNEI. V dropped 6 bases and J dropped 5; count of bases not matched to a gene: 4. CDR3 in amino acids: CASRTGGFETQYF. The CDR3 bases are TGTGCCAGCAGGACAGGGGGGTTTGAGACCCAGTACTTC.

V is TRBV7-3 and J is TRBJ2-1, with 9 positions matching TRBD1. Germline assignment: CDR1 SGHTA and CDR2 FQGTGA. Trimming at V came to 9 bases and at J to 6 bases, leaving 3 bases not matched to a gene. CDR3 length: 12 amino acids. The CDR3 region has the DNA TGTGCCAGTGGACAGGGGAGCAATGAGCAGTTCTTC. Its translation: CASGQGSNEQFF.

The chain is built from TRBV7-2 and TRBJ2-5; possibly TRBD1 or TRBD2 for D (5 bases each). V lost 2 bases, J lost 4 bases, and 17 bases lay in between. The CDR3 totals 16 residues. The V gene's germline CDR1 is SGHTA and CDR2 FQGNSA. For the CDR3, the DNA is TGTGCCAGCAGCTTAAATCCCGGGACGGCTGGAGAGACCCAGTACTTC. Protein: CASSLNPGTAGETQYF.

The chain uses TRBV19 and TRBJ2-3; D is undetermined. V lost 7 bases, J lost 6 bases, and 8 bases lay in between. Germline CDR1 and CDR2: LNHDA and SQIVND (reference sequence). The CDR3 covers 11 residues. The CDR3, as DNA: TGTGCCAGTAAGTGGTCGGATACGCAGTATTTT. Translation gives CASKWSDTQYF.

This clone was recorded only once. This chain uses TRBV13 with TRBJ2-1; D remains ambiguous. V shed 6 bases and J shed 5 bases, with 17 bases lying between them. The CDR3 spans 15 residues. CDR1 and CDR2 (germline): PRHDT, FYEKMQ (reference sequence). The CDR3 region is CASSPPAGDNNEQFF. The CDR3 coding sequence is TGTGCCAGCAGTCCTCCGGCAGGAGATAACAATGAGCAGTTCTTC.

This clone was detected only once. V is TRBV29-1 and J is TRBJ2-5; 10 nucleotides match TRBD2. The CDR3 length is 15 residues. The V segment lost 8 bases and the J segment 2 bases; nucleotides outside the gene matches: 11. Germline V lookup: CDR1 SQVTM, CDR2 ANQGSEA. DNA of the CDR3: TGCAGCACTTTATGGCTAGCGGGAGATCAAGAGACCCAGTACTTC. This gives the protein CSTLWLAGDQETQYF.

DNA for the CDR3: TGTGCCAGCAGCGTAGTCGGGAGTAGCACAGATACGCAGTATTTT. Translation: CASSVVGSSTDTQYF. This rearrangement joins TRBV9 to TRBJ2-3, with a weak D call TRBD2 (6 bases). Between the trimmed V and J ends, which lost 0 bases and 0 bases, there was a span of 8 bases. This CDR3 spans 15 amino acids. Per the germline V gene, CDR1 is SGDLS and CDR2 is YYNGEE.

J is TRBJ2-3 and V is TRBV7-6; 13 nucleotides align to TRBD2. The CDR3 is 17 residues long. Unmatched junction bases numbered 9, after V lost 3 bases and J lost 6 bases. Looked up from germline, CDR1 is SGHVS and CDR2 is FNYEAQ. For the CDR3, the DNA is TGTGCCAGCAGCTTTCAGCAGGGACTAGCGGGATCCGATACGCAGTATTTT. Translation: CASSFQQGLAGSDTQYF.

This chain joins TRBV11-3 and TRBJ2-1; 7 bases align to TRBD2. Trimming took 1 base from V and 6 from J; bases not matched to a gene: 9. The CDR3 runs to 16 residues. Per germline, CDR1 SGHNT and CDR2 YENEEA. CDR3 sequence reads: CASSLGLIGGTNEQFF. Written as DNA, the CDR3 is TGTGCCAGCAGCTTAGGCCTAATCGGGGGGACCAATGAGCAGTTCTTC.

The chain links TRBV28 to TRBJ2-7, with TRBD2 as a possible D gene (5 bases). CDR1 is MDHEN, CDR2 SYDVKM, per germline. The CDR3 spans 12 residues. V was clipped by 6 bases and J by 2 bases, with 8 bases between them. CDR3 sequence reads: CASRTGTYEQYF. The DNA of the CDR3 is TGTGCCAGCAGAACCGGGACCTACGAGCAGTACTTC. Using reference TRBV28 and TRBJ2-7 for the parts outside the CDR3, the full variable domain is DVKVTQSSRYLVKRTGEKVFLECVQDMDHENMFWYRQDPGLGLRLIYFSYDVKMKEKGDIPEGYSVSREKKERFSLILESASTNQTSMYLCASRTGTYEQYFGPGTRLTVT.

V is TRBV7-3 and J is TRBJ1-1, with a tentative D call TRBD1 (6 bases). The CDR3 covers 16 residues. Germline V gene lookup returns CDR1 SGHTA and CDR2 FQGTGA. The ends were cut back, 6 bases at V and 0 bases at J, with 17 bases in the middle. CDR3 in DNA: TGTGCCAGCAGGAAACCGGGACAAAGGTTGAACACTGAAGCTTTCTTT. Protein sequence: CASRKPGQRLNTEAFF.